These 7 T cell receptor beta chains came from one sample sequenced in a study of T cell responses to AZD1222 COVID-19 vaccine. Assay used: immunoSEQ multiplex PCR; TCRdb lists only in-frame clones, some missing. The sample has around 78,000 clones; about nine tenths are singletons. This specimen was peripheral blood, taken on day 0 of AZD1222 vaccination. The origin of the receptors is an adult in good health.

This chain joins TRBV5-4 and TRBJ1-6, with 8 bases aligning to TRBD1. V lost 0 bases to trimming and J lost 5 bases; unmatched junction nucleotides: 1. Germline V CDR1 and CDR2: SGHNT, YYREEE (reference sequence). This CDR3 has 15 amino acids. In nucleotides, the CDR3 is TGTGCCAGCAGCTTGGACAGGGGGAATAATTCACCCCTCCACTTT. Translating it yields CASSLDRGNNSPLHF. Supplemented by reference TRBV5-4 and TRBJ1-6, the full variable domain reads ETGVTQSPTHLIKTRGQQVTLRCSSQSGHNTVSWYQQALGQGPQFIFQYYREEENGRGNFPPRFSGLQFPNYSSELNVNALELDDSALYLCASSLDRGNNSPLHFGNGTRLTVT.

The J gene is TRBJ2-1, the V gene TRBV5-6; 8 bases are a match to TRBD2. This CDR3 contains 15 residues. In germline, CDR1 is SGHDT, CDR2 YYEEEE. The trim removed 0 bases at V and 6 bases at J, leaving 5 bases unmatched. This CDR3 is CASSLGLAGRNEQFF. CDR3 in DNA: TGTGCCAGCAGCTTGGGGCTAGCGGGCCGCAATGAGCAGTTCTTC.

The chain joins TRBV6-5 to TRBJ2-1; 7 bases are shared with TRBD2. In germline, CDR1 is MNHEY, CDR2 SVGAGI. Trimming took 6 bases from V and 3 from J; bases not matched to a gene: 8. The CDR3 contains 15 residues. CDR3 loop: CASRSTSVRYNEQFF. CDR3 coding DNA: TGTGCCAGCAGGTCTACTAGCGTTCGCTACAATGAGCAGTTCTTC.

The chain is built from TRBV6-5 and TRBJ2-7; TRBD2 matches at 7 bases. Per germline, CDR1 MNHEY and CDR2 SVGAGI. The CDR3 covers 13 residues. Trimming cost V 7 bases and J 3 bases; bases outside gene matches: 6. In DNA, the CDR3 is TGTGCCAGCACTAAGGCGGGAGTCTACGAGCAGTACTTC. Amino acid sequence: CASTKAGVYEQYF.

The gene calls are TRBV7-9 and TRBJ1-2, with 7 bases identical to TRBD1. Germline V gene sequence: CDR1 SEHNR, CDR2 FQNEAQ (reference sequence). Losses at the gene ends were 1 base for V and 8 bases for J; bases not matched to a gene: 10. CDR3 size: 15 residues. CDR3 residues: CASSLGRTGQGGYTF. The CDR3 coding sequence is TGTGCCAGCAGCTTAGGGCGGACAGGCCAGGGCGGCTACACCTTC.

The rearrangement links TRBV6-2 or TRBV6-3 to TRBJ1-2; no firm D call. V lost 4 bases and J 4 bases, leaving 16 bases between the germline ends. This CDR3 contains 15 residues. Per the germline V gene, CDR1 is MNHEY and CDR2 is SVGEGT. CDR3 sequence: CASSSLNGAGYGYTF. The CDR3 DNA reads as TGTGCCAGCAGTTCCCTAAACGGTGCAGGCTATGGCTACACCTTC.

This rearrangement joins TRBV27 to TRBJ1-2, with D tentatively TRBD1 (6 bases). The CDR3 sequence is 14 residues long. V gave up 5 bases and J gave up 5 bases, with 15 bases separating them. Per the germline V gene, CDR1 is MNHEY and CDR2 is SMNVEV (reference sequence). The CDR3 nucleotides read TGTGCCAGCAGTCCGGACAGCCGGGCGTATGGCTACACCTTC. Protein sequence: CASSPDSRAYGYTF.